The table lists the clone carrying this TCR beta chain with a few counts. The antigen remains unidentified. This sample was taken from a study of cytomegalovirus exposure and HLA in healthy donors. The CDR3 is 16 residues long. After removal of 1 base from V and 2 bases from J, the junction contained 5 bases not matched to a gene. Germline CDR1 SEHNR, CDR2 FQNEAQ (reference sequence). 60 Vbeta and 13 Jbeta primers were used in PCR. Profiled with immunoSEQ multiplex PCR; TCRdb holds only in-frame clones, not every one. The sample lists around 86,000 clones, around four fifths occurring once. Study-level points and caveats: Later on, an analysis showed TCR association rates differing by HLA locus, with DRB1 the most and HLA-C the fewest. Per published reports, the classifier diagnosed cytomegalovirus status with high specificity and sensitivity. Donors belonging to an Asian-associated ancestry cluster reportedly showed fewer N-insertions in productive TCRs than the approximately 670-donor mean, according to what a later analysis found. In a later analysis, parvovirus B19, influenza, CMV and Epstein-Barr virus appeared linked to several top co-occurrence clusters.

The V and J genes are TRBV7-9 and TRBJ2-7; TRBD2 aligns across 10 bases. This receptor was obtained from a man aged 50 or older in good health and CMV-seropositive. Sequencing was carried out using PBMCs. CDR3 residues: CASSLEGLAYTYEQYF. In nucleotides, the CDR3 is TGTGCCAGCAGCTTAGAGGGACTAGCGTATACCTACGAGCAGTACTTC.